This T cell receptor (beta chain) was sequenced during a study of CD8+ T cells in alopecia areata. Study-wide background: People stayed on tofacitinib for 6 to 18 months, then stopped the drug for 6 months. Study-wide points: Lesional tissue from the scalp (especially in alopecia totalis/universalis) showed higher clonality than normal scalp.

Treatment here: oral pan-JAK inhibitor, 5-10 mg twice daily. Peripheral blood, together with lesional scalp punch biopsies, was collected from alopecia areata patients. Following RNA extraction, reverse transcription yielded cDNA that acted as the sequencing template. Repertoires were generated with immunoSEQ multiplex PCR, while TCRdb's copy carries only in-frame clones and drops some. The data hold 3,500 to 4,000 clones, with roughly 71% observed a single time. The CDR3 consists of 19 residues. A note on this clone: Its antigen is still unknown.

The clonotype originates from a human donor with alopecia areata. The material was skin, obtained at week 24, from a patient treated with tofacitinib. The chain employs TRBV21-1 and TRBJ1-1; the D call in the table, TRBD1, was not verified against the DNA. TRBV21-1 is a pseudogene segment. The CDR3 sequence is CASSPRIEPGQPSRTEAFF. The CDR3 DNA follows: TGTGCCAGCAGCCCCCGAATCGAGCCGGGACAACCCTCACGGACTGAAGCTTTCTTT.